This TCR beta chain was found in a study of CD8+ T cells in alopecia areata. Noted treatment: oral pan-JAK inhibitor, 5-10 mg twice daily. The length of the CDR3 is 16 residues. V was shortened by 4 bases and J by 7 bases, with 20 bases between the two germline ends. CDR1 and CDR2 (germline): SGHNT, YYREEE (reference sequence). Sequencing relied on a cDNA template that was reverse transcribed from extracted RNA. Produced via immunoSEQ multiplex PCR; TCRdb's table is partial and in-frame only. Of some 200,000 clones listed, 55% to 75% are singletons. Sequenced here: CD4+ T cells sorted from blood, sampled at week 24, from a patient treated with tofacitinib. The chain recombines TRBV5-4 with TRBJ2-2; D gene ambiguous. The origin of this receptor is a human donor with alopecia areata. For the CDR3, the DNA is TGTGCCAGCAGCCCTGCGGCTAGGGATGGGGTCGGGGAGCTGTTTTTT. As protein: CASSPAARDGVGELFF.